A single sample gave rise to the 15 T cell receptor beta chains below, sequenced in a study of glioma-infiltrating T cells after dendritic cell vaccination. Noted time point: after dendritic cell vaccination, including at tumor progression/relapse. The assay was immunoSEQ multiplex PCR, and TCRdb's table has in-frame clones only and misses some. The sample yields fewer than 70,000 clones, more than 70% seen once. The sequencing used blood, collected after dendritic cell vaccination. Receptor source: a human donor with glioblastoma.

The chain combines TRBV29-1 with TRBJ2-7; TRBD2 is a possible D gene (5 bases). The ends were cut back, 8 bases at V and 6 bases at J, with 14 bases in the middle. Germline CDR1 is SQVTM and CDR2 is ANQGSEA. The length of the CDR3 is 11 residues. The CDR3 loop is CSYVSRGEQYF. As DNA, the CDR3 is TGCAGCTATGTAAGTCGGGGCGAGCAGTACTTC.

This chain uses TRBV6-5 with TRBJ2-7; 7 bases agree with TRBD1. Germline CDR1 MNHEY, CDR2 SVGAGI. Losses at the gene ends were 4 bases for V and 3 bases for J; bases not matched to a gene: 6. The CDR3 has 14 amino acids. CDR3 bases: TGTGCCAGCAGTTGGGGACAGCTTCTCTACGAGCAGTACTTC. Translated: CASSWGQLLYEQYF.

This chain connects TRBV7-9 to TRBJ2-7; perhaps TRBD2 as D (5 bases). V shed 4 bases and J shed 3 bases, with 13 bases lying between them. Germline CDR1 is SEHNR and CDR2 is FQNEAQ (reference sequence). CDR3 size: 14 residues. Here the CDR3 reads CASSSYDDYYEQYF. The CDR3 DNA sequence: TGTGCCAGCAGCTCCTACGACGACTACTACGAGCAGTACTTC.

The chain joins TRBV7-9 to TRBJ2-7; 11 nucleotides align to TRBD1. CDR3 length: 16 amino acids. In germline, CDR1 is SEHNR, CDR2 FQNEAQ (reference sequence). The junction had 8 bases not matched to a gene; V was cut back by 6 bases and J by 1 base. The DNA for the CDR3 is TGTGCCAGCAGGCGGACCGGGACAGGGGGATCCTACGAGCAGTACTTC. Its translation is CASRRTGTGGSYEQYF.

The V call is TRBV7-3, the J call TRBJ2-4; 7 bases agree with TRBD2. The CDR3 is 14 residues long. Germline loops: CDR1 SGHTA, CDR2 FQGTGA. V shed 6 bases, J shed 7 bases, and the junction held 9 bases outside the gene matches. The CDR3: CASSLGGTTNIQYF. The DNA of the CDR3 is TGTGCCAGCAGTTTGGGGGGGACTACCAACATTCAGTACTTC.

V is TRBV11-3 and J is TRBJ2-5, with 9 bases aligning to TRBD1. The V and J ends lost 4 bases and 2 bases, in that order; junction bases with no gene match: 8. Germline V CDR1 and CDR2: SGHNT, YENEEA. The CDR3 is made up of 16 amino acids. The CDR3 DNA is TGTGCCAGCAGCTCAGGAAGACAGGGGGTACAAGAGACCCAGTACTTC. Translation gives CASSSGRQGVQETQYF.

The chain has TRBV5-4 and TRBJ1-2; D not resolved. Per germline, CDR1 SGHNT and CDR2 YYREEE (reference sequence). Trimming left V 2 bases short and J 8 bases short, with 13 bases between. The CDR3 contains 13 residues. This CDR3 is CASSLRRSEGYTF. The CDR3 DNA is TGTGCCAGCAGCTTACGGAGGTCGGAAGGCTACACCTTC.

The gene calls are TRBV15 and TRBJ2-5; a possible D gene is TRBD2 (5 bases). The ends were cut back, 2 bases at V and 4 bases at J, with 11 bases in the middle. CDR1 is LNHNV, CDR2 YYDKDF, per germline (reference sequence). This CDR3 has 14 amino acids. This CDR3 is CATSRRRAGETQYF. DNA for the CDR3: TGTGCCACCAGCAGACGACGGGCGGGAGAGACCCAGTACTTC.

The chain combines TRBV27 with TRBJ1-2; the match to TRBD1 covers 9 bases. The J segment lost 5 bases and the V segment lost 2 bases, leaving 6 bases of the junction unmatched. Germline loops: CDR1 MNHEY, CDR2 SMNVEV (reference sequence). The CDR3 is made up of 15 amino acids. The CDR3 loop reads CASSLTGQGYYGYTF. The DNA for the CDR3 is TGTGCCAGCAGTTTAACGGGACAGGGATATTATGGCTACACCTTC.

The chain uses TRBV28 and TRBJ2-2; the match to TRBD1 covers 10 bases. The germline V gene encodes CDR1 MDHEN and CDR2 SYDVKM. The CDR3 has 13 residues. After removal of 6 bases from V and 6 bases from J, the junction contained 1 base not matched to a gene. CDR3 loop: CASRTGGPGELFF. The CDR3 DNA sequence: TGTGCCAGCAGGACAGGGGGCCCCGGGGAGCTGTTTTTT.

This chain joins TRBV10-3 and TRBJ1-1; 10 nucleotides match TRBD1. Germline CDR1 ENHRY, CDR2 SYGVKD. CDR3 length equals 17 residues. V was clipped by 6 bases and J by 4 bases; unmatched bases: 14. The CDR3 nucleotides read TGTGCCATCAGAGAATCACGATTGGGACAGGGGATCACTGAAGCTTTCTTT. Encoded protein: CAIRESRLGQGITEAFF.

The chain couples TRBV7-2 to TRBJ2-7, with D possibly being TRBD1 (5 bases). The CDR3 has 15 residues. In germline, CDR1 is SGHTA, CDR2 FQGNSA. V dropped 4 bases and J dropped 0 bases, with 13 bases sitting between them. CDR3 DNA sequence: TGTGCCAGCAGCTACTCAGGGAAGATCTCCTACGAGCAGTACTTC. Protein sequence: CASSYSGKISYEQYF.

CDR3 amino acids: CASSRGAKNIQYF. CDR3 nucleotides: TGTGCCAGTAGTAGAGGAGCCAAAAACATTCAGTACTTC. V is TRBV19 and J is TRBJ2-4, with no clear D. The CDR3 sequence is 13 residues long. CDR1 and CDR2 from the germline V gene are LNHDA and SQIVND (reference sequence). V lost 4 bases and J 0 bases, leaving 4 bases between the germline ends.

The genes are TRBV19 and TRBJ1-1; D call uncertain. V was cut by 8 bases and J by 2 bases, with 18 bases left in between. This CDR3 is 15 amino acids long. Germline V CDR1 and CDR2: LNHDA, SQIVND (reference sequence). In DNA, the CDR3 is TGTGCCAGTTGCCGCCGACTGGCCTTAAACACTGAAGCTTTCTTT. Residues: CASCRRLALNTEAFF.

CDR3 in DNA: TGTGCCAGCAGTACGGGACCGGGGGGCGAGCAGTACTTC. This translates into CASSTGPGGEQYF. The chain couples TRBV27 to TRBJ2-7, with 7 nucleotides matching TRBD2. CDR1 is MNHEY and CDR2 is SMNVEV in the germline V gene (reference sequence). V lost 5 bases, J lost 6 bases, and 7 bases stayed unmatched. This CDR3 is built from 13 residues.